This T cell receptor beta chain comes out of a study of Graves' ophthalmopathy and Graves' hyperthyroidism. Amplification from RNA transcripts yielded the TCR beta CDR3 regions. Second-round multiplex PCR came after first-round RT-PCR with HTBI primers. TCRdb independently ran MiXCR on the multiplex PCR reads; one entry per CDR3 protein. The sample holds roughly 410,000 distinct CDR3 sequences, 15% seen once. At least ten counts were recorded for this clonotype. CDR1 is PRHDT, CDR2 FYEKMQ, per germline (reference sequence). Trimming removed 3 bases from V and 0 bases from J, with 9 bases in between. The CDR3 has 14 residues.

V is TRBV13 and J is TRBJ2-7; D is unclear. This TCR was sampled from a woman aged 18-29 years with stable Graves' hyperthyroidism. Material for sequencing was peripheral blood. The CDR3 spells CASSFRFASYEQYF. CDR3 in DNA: TGTGCCAGCAGCTTTAGGTTTGCCTCCTACGAGCAGTACTTC.